One and the same sample provided the 19 T cell receptor beta chains below, sequenced in a study of HIV-infected patients and healthy controls. Around 0.5 ug RNA was reverse transcribed with alpha and beta constant-region primers. Separate chain-specific third strand synthesis with multiplexing indices produced the alpha and beta libraries. TCRdb redid the calling of the 5' RACE reads with MiXCR, one entry per CDR3 protein. Among roughly 9,400 distinct CDR3 sequences listed, 8.7% were seen once. Antiretroviral therapy had run roughly three months, about 14 weeks, before follow-up blood collection. The repertoire came from unfractionated whole blood and reflected all unsorted peripheral T cells. Sequences were derived from blood, sampled during antiretroviral therapy. These receptors came from an adult with HIV infection.

There are many counts of this clonotype. This chain links TRBV12-5 with TRBJ1-1; no clear D gene. Per germline, CDR1 LGHNT and CDR2 FRNRAP. The V and J ends lost 0 bases and 0 bases respectively, with 8 bases between them. The CDR3 runs 15 residues. CDR3 region: CASGLVKQMNTEAFF. The CDR3 nucleotides are TGTGCTAGTGGTTTGGTAAAACAAATGAACACTGAAGCTTTCTTT.

This clonotype has more than one count but fewer than ten. This chain joins TRBV5-1 and TRBJ1-1, with D unresolved. The germline V gene has CDR1 SGHRS and CDR2 YFSETQ. The CDR3 consists of 13 residues. Trimming cost V 2 bases and J 1 base, with 6 bases left between them. The CDR3 nucleotides read TGCGCCAGCAGCTTTGACCGGAACACTGAAGCTTTCTTT. Translating gives CASSFDRNTEAFF.

Notes on this clonotype: A much larger clone lies one base from this, so it may be a read error. The gene calls are TRBV29-1 and TRBJ1-2; TRBD1 matches at 11 bases. This CDR3 comprises 13 residues. Per germline, CDR1 SQVTM and CDR2 ANQGSEA. The CDR3 DNA sequence: TGCATCGTCGGGACAGGGGGAGACTATGGCTACACCTTC. Translating gives CIVGTGGDYGYTF. Looking up the rest from reference TRBV29-1 and TRBJ1-2 gives the full variable domain: SAVISQKPSRDICQRGTSLTIQCQVDSQVTMMFWYRQQPGQSLTLIATANQGSEATYESGFVIDKFPISRPNLTFSTLTVSNMSPEDSSIYLCIVGTGGDYGYTFGSGTRLTVV.

This clonotype is deemed medium-sized. V and J are TRBV14 and TRBJ2-5; D unclear. Germline loops: CDR1 SGHDN, CDR2 FVKESK. The CDR3 has 14 amino acids. The V end was cut by 5 bases, the J end by 1 base, with 11 bases between. This chain's CDR3 is CASSSQAVQETQYF. The CDR3, as DNA: TGTGCCAGCAGCTCCCAGGCGGTCCAAGAGACCCAGTACTTC.

Here the CDR3 DNA reads TGCAGTGCTAGAAAGGGCAACGAGCAGTACGTC. It yields the protein CSARKGNEQYV. V gene TRBV20-1 combines with J gene TRBJ2-7; D ambiguous. This CDR3 spans 11 amino acids. Trimming cost V 2 bases and J 5 bases, with 7 bases left between them. Germline V gene data show CDR1 as DFQATT and CDR2 as SNEGSKA (reference sequence).

The rearrangement links TRBV5-5 to TRBJ1-5, with 8 bases aligning to TRBD1. Germline CDR1 reads SGHKS; CDR2 reads YYEKEE (reference sequence). Trimming removed 4 bases from V and 3 bases from J; junction bases left unmatched: 6. The CDR3 length is 15 residues. For the CDR3, the DNA is TGTGCCAGCAGCCGGACAGGGATACCCAATCAGCCCCAGCATTTT. Translating gives CASSRTGIPNQPQHF.

This clonotype counts as medium-sized. The V and J genes are TRBV11-1 and TRBJ2-2, with 7 bases matching TRBD2. Germline loops: CDR1 SGHAT, CDR2 FQDESV (reference sequence). V lost 7 bases and J lost 4; bases outside the gene matches: 6. The CDR3 runs 14 residues. The chain's CDR3 is CASTVSGGTGELFF. CDR3 nucleotide sequence: TGTGCCAGCACCGTTTCGGGGGGCACCGGGGAGCTGTTTTTT.

This clonotype is labeled as medium-sized. This chain joins TRBV7-2 and TRBJ2-3; D is uncertain. Trimming removed 5 bases from V and 2 bases from J, with 11 bases in between. This CDR3 is 14 amino acids long. From germline, CDR1 is SGHTA and CDR2 FQGNSA. The CDR3 spells CASSLDSHTDTQYF. CDR3 DNA sequence: TGTGCCAGCAGCCTAGACTCTCACACAGATACGCAGTATTTT.

This clonotype is medium-sized. This chain links TRBV7-7 with TRBJ2-3; the D gene is possibly TRBD2 (6 bases). Germline V gene lookup returns CDR1 SSHAT and CDR2 FNYEAQ (reference sequence). The CDR3 totals 14 residues. V was shortened by 5 bases and J by 4 bases, with 13 bases between the two germline ends. CDR3 nucleotides: TGTGCCAGCAGCCAAGGGACTCCGCCAGATACGCAGTATTTT. Encoded protein: CASSQGTPPDTQYF.

By sample share, this clonotype is medium-sized. The chain has TRBV11-2 and TRBJ1-1; D is undetermined. Trimming cost V 4 bases and J 4 bases, with 13 bases left between them. CDR1 is SGHAT, CDR2 FQNNGV, per germline. CDR3 length: 14 amino acids. As DNA, the CDR3 is TGTGCCAGCAGCTCGCAAGGACTCGGCACTGAAGCTTTCTTT. This sequence encodes CASSSQGLGTEAFF.

Many counts were recorded for this clonotype. V is TRBV12-3 or TRBV12-4 and J is TRBJ1-2, with 10 nucleotides matching TRBD1. V lost 4 bases and J lost 5; bases outside the gene matches: 13. This CDR3 has 17 residues. CDR3 in DNA: TGTGCCAGCAGTTCAACCAGCTTTGGGACAGGGGTATATGGCTACACCTTC. Amino acids: CASSSTSFGTGVYGYTF.

This clonotype was observed a handful of times. The gene calls are TRBV12-5 and TRBJ2-3; D may be TRBD2 (5 bases). This CDR3 is built from 14 residues. Trimming removed 6 bases from V and 0 bases from J, with 10 bases in between. The V gene's germline CDR1 is LGHNT and CDR2 FRNRAP. The CDR3 sequence is CASGTGISTDTQYF. Here the CDR3 DNA reads TGTGCTAGTGGGACCGGGATAAGCACAGATACGCAGTATTTT.

Relative to its sample, this clonotype is medium-sized. The V gene is TRBV10-3, the J gene TRBJ2-5, with D tentatively TRBD1 (5 bases). Deletions cut 0 bases from V and 5 bases from J, with 10 bases between. The germline CDR1 and CDR2 sequences are ENHRY and SYGVKD. There are 14 residues in the CDR3. The CDR3 nucleotides read TGTGCCATCAGTGAGTCGACAGTGTCGGAGACCCAGTACTTC. The encoded protein is CAISESTVSETQYF.

In this sample, this clonotype is medium-sized. The CDR3 sequence: CASSLDPTDTQYF. In DNA form, the CDR3 reads TGTGCCAGCAGCTTGGACCCCACAGATACGCAGTATTTT. The genes are TRBV7-2 and TRBJ2-3, with D unclear. The CDR3 contains 13 residues. Trimming left V 3 bases short and J 2 bases short, with 6 bases between. CDR1 and CDR2 (germline): SGHTA, FQGNSA.

This clonotype was seen a few times. The chain has TRBV10-3 and TRBJ2-2; D is possibly TRBD1 (6 bases). The CDR3 covers 14 residues. CDR1 ENHRY and CDR2 SYGVKD come from the germline V gene. V lost 7 bases and J 0 bases, leaving 9 bases between the germline ends. This CDR3 reads CAIKGGPNTGELFF. CDR3 nucleotide sequence: TGTGCCATCAAAGGGGGACCGAACACCGGGGAGCTGTTTTTT.

By share, this clonotype ranks as medium-sized. The rearrangement uses TRBV5-1 and TRBJ2-5, with 8 bases that match TRBD2. Germline V CDR1 and CDR2: SGHRS, YFSETQ. The CDR3 length is 15 residues. V was clipped by 0 bases and J by 7 bases; unmatched bases: 8. CDR3: CASSLAETSAGTQYF. CDR3 nucleotides: TGCGCCAGCAGCTTGGCGGAGACTAGCGCCGGGACCCAGTACTTC.

This clonotype occurred many times. The V and J genes are TRBV9 and TRBJ2-1; the D gene could be TRBD1 or TRBD2 (6 bases each). Germline V lookup: CDR1 SGDLS, CDR2 YYNGEE. Trimming pared 7 bases from V and 8 bases from J, leaving 28 bases between. This CDR3 has 17 residues. CDR3 protein: CASASSPGAGVRDEQFF. The CDR3 coding sequence is TGTGCCAGCGCAAGTTCTCCGGGGGCAGGGGTAAGGGATGAGCAGTTCTTC.

This clonotype was detected many times. V gene TRBV19 combines with J gene TRBJ2-7; TRBD1 agrees at 8 bases. Germline lookup yields CDR1 LNHDA and CDR2 SQIVND (reference sequence). This CDR3 is built from 14 residues. The junction had 12 bases not matched to a gene; V was cut back by 8 bases and J by 6 bases. The CDR3 region has the DNA TGTGCCAGTTCGACCGGGACAGGACATATCGAGCAGTACTTC. Translating gives CASSTGTGHIEQYF. The full variable domain, completed using reference TRBV19 and TRBJ2-7, is DGGITQSPKYLFRKEGQNVTLSCEQNLNHDAMYWYRQDPGQGLRLIYYSQIVNDFQKGDIAEGYSVSREKKESFPLTVTSAQKNPTAFYLCASSTGTGHIEQYFGPGTRLTVT.

This clonotype was observed at least ten times. The gene calls are TRBV30 and TRBJ1-1; D not resolved. V shed 3 bases and J shed 5 bases, with 13 bases lying between them. Germline V gene data show CDR1 as GTSNPN and CDR2 as SVGIG (reference sequence). This CDR3 region has 13 residues. This CDR3 is CAWRGTSGTEAFF. CDR3 coding DNA: TGTGCCTGGAGAGGTACGAGCGGGACTGAAGCTTTCTTT.